This T cell receptor beta chain was captured by sequencing in a study of CD4 and CD8 cells across lung adenocarcinoma regions. TCRdb re-called the PCR reads with MiXCR, one entry per CDR3 protein. The table lists over 6,500 distinct CDR3 sequences, 53% of them singletons. Localized lung adenocarcinoma, a non-small cell lung cancer, affected the donors. V was pared by 4 bases and J by 2 bases, with 2 bases between. Germline V gene data show CDR1 as MNHEY and CDR2 as SMNVEV (reference sequence). The CDR3 loop spans 11 amino acids. Sequenced: CD8+ T cells from the center of a lung tumor. This sequence was found in a male donor with lung adenocarcinoma. The CD4 and CD8 labels of this study may be unreliable. The V call is TRBV27, the J call TRBJ2-5; no clear D gene. CDR3 region: CASSSQETQYF. The CDR3 nucleotides are TGTGCCAGCAGTTCGCAAGAGACCCAGTACTTC.